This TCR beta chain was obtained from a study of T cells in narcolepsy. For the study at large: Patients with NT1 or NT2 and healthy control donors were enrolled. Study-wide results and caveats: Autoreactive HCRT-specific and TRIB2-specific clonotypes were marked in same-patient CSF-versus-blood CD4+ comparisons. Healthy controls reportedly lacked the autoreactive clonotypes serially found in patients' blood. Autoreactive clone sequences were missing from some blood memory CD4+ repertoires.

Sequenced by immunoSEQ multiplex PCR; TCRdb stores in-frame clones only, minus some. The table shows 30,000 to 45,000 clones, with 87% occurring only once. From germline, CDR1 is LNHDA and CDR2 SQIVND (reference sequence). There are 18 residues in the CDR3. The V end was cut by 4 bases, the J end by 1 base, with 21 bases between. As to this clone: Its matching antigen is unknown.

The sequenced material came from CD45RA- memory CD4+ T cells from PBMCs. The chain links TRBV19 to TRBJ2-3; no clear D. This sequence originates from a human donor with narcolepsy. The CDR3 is CASSTSHGLGIRTDTQYF. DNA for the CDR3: TGTGCCAGTAGTACCTCCCACGGCTTAGGGATTCGCACAGATACGCAGTATTTT.